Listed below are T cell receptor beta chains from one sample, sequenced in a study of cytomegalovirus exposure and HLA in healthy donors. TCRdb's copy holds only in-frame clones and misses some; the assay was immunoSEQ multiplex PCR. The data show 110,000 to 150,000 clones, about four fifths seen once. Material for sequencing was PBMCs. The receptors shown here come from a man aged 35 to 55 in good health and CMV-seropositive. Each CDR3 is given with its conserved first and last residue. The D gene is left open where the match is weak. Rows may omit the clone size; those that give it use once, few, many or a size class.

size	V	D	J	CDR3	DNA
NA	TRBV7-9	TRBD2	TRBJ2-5	CASSLKLAGASAAQYF	TGTGCCAGCAGCTTAAAGCTAGCGGGGGCCTCAGCGGCCCAGTACTTC
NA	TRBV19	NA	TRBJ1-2	CASSTSTGANYGYTF	TGTGCCAGTAGCACCTCCACCGGGGCTAACTATGGCTACACCTTC
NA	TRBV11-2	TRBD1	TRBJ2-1	CASSPDRGFSNEQFF	TGTGCCAGCAGCCCAGACAGGGGCTTCTCAAATGAGCAGTTCTTC
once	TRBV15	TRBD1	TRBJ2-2	CATSRDVGDRGYTGELFF	TGTGCCACCAGCAGAGATGTCGGAGACAGGGGGTACACCGGGGAGCTGTTTTTT
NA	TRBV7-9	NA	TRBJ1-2	CASSLVEVGLSGYTF	TGTGCCAGCAGCTTAGTTGAGGTTGGACTATCCGGCTACACCTTC
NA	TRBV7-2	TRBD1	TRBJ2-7	CASSLIGAWDRGNYEQYF	TGTGCCAGCAGCTTAATTGGAGCTTGGGACAGGGGCAACTACGAGCAGTACTTC
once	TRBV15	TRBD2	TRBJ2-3	CATSRGTAGAPTDTQYF	TGTGCCACCAGCAGAGGGACGGCGGGAGCCCCCACAGATACGCAGTATTTT
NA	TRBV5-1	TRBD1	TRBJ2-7	CASSLLDRPVLPYEQYF	TGCGCCAGCAGTCTCTTGGACAGGCCCGTATTACCCTACGAGCAGTACTTC
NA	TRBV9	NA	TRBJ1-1	CASSVAGGEAFF	TGTGCCAGCAGCGTAGCTGGAGGGGAAGCTTTCTTT
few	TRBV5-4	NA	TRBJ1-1	CASSLGAARDNTEAFF	TGTGCCAGCAGCTTGGGTGCGGCGCGGGATAACACTGAAGCTTTCTTT
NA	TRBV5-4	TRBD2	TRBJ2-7	CASSADSGSFWEQYF	TGTGCCAGCAGCGCAGACAGCGGGAGTTTCTGGGAGCAGTACTTC
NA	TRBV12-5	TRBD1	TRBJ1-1	CASGSPWDSMNTEAFF	TGTGCTAGTGGTTCTCCTTGGGACAGCATGAACACTGAAGCTTTCTTT
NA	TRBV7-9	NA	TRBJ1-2	CASSFEGRGYTF	TGTGCCAGCAGCTTTGAGGGTAGGGGCTACACCTTC
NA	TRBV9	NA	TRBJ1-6	CASSVAEVGSPLHF	TGTGCCAGCAGCGTAGCGGAGGTTGGGTCACCCCTCCACTTT
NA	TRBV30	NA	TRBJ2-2	CASLNTGELFF	TGTGCCTCCCTCAACACCGGGGAGCTGTTTTTT
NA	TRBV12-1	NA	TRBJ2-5	CASSPNLGLAPRVTQYF	TGTGCCAGCAGCCCCAACCTGGGACTAGCGCCTCGAGTGACCCAGTACTTC
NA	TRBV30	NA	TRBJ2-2	CAWSGDPGSGELFF	TGTGCCTGGAGTGGCGACCCCGGGTCCGGGGAGCTGTTTTTT
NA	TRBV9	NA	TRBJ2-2	CASSSNTGELFF	TGTGCCAGCAGCTCAAACACCGGGGAGCTGTTTTTT
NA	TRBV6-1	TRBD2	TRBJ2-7	CASRRLAGFYEQYF	TGTGCCAGCAGACGACTAGCGGGATTCTACGAGCAGTACTTC
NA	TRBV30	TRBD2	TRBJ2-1	CAWSVTSAYNEQFF	TGTGCCTGGAGTGTTACTAGCGCCTACAATGAGCAGTTCTTC
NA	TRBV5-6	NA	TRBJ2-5	CASSFLLTSEQYF	TGTGCCAGCAGCTTCCTTCTTACTTCGGAGCAGTACTTC
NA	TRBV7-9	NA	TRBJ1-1	CASSKGSLGTEAFF	TGTGCCAGCAGCAAGGGGTCTCTCGGCACTGAAGCTTTCTTT
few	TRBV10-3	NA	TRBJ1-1	CAISEAPTGNTEAFF	TGTGCCATCAGTGAGGCCCCTACAGGGAACACTGAAGCTTTCTTT
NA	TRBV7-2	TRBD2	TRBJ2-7	CASSLVGGGTYEQYF	TGTGCCAGCAGCTTAGTCGGCGGGGGGACCTACGAGCAGTACTTC
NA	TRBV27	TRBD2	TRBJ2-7	CASSLFSGNAYEQYF	TGTGCCAGCAGTTTATTTAGCGGGAATGCCTACGAGCAGTACTTC
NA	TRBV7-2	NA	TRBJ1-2	CASSLGAARGYTF	TGTGCCAGCAGCTTAGGGGCCGCCCGTGGCTACACCTTC
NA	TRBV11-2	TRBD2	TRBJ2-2	CASSYPGTSGTGELFF	TGTGCCAGCAGCTACCCCGGGACTAGCGGCACCGGGGAGCTGTTTTTT
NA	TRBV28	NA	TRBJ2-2	CASSPVTRIGELFF	TGTGCCAGCAGCCCGGTCACCCGTATCGGGGAGCTGTTTTTT
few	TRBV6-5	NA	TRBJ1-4	CASSSYPGRKLFF	TGTGCCAGCAGTTCTTACCCAGGGCGGAAACTGTTTTTT
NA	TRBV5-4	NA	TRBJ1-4	CASSLYGGGGIF	TGTGCCAGCAGCTTGTATGGCGGTGGGGGGATTTTT
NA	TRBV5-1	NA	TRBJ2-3	CASSFVRSTDTQYF	TGCGCCAGCAGCTTTGTGCGGAGCACAGATACGCAGTATTTT
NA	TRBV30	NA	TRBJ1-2	CAWSSLTGITYYTF	TGTGCCTGGAGTTCCCTTACAGGGATTACTTACTACACCTTC
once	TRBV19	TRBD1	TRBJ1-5	CASSDRDRGPQPQHF	TGTGCCAGTAGTGACCGGGACAGGGGGCCTCAGCCCCAGCATTTT
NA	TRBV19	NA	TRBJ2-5	CASRTRDVETQYF	TGTGCCAGTAGGACCCGGGATGTGGAGACCCAGTACTTC
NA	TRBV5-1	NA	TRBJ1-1	CASSPSGGRTEAFF	TGCGCCAGCAGCCCCTCGGGGGGGAGGACTGAAGCTTTCTTT
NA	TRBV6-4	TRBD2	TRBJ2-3	CASSVGEGDTQYF	TGTGCCAGCAGTGTTGGGGAGGGAGATACGCAGTATTTT
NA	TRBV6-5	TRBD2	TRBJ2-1	CASNQRGAVYEQFF	TGTGCCAGCAACCAGCGGGGGGCCGTATATGAGCAGTTCTTC
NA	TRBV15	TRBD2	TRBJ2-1	CATSIQRAGGYNEQFF	TGTGCCACCAGCATCCAAAGAGCGGGGGGCTACAATGAGCAGTTCTTC
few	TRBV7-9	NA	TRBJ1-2	CASSSGQYGYTF	TGTGCCAGCAGCTCTGGACAGTATGGCTACACCTTC
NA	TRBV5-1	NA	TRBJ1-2	CASSLNTLQGGYTF	TGCGCCAGCAGCTTGAACACGCTACAGGGAGGCTACACCTTC
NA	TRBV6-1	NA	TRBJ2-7	CASSQDGYVMGEQYF	TGTGCCAGCAGCCAGGATGGATATGTGATGGGCGAGCAGTACTTC
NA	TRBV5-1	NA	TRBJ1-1	CASSLQGTFF	TGCGCCAGCAGCTTACAGGGAACTTTCTTT
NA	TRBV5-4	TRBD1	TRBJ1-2	CASSLPGQGLYGYTF	TGTGCCAGCAGCTTACCGGGACAGGGATTGTATGGCTACACCTTC
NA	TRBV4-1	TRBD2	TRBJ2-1	CASSPLGLLYNEQFF	TGCGCCAGCAGCCCACTGGGACTACTTTACAATGAGCAGTTCTTC
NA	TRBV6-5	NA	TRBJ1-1	CASSYSGASNTEAFF	TGTGCCAGCAGTTACTCAGGAGCCTCGAACACTGAAGCTTTCTTT
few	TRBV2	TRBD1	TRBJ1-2	CASSRTGFYGYTF	TGTGCCAGCAGTAGGACAGGGTTCTATGGCTACACCTTC
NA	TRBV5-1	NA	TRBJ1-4	CASSLGQGSEKLFF	TGCGCCAGCAGCTTGGGGCAGGGTAGTGAAAAACTGTTTTTT
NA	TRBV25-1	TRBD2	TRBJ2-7	CASGPSGPLSYEQYF	TGTGCCAGCGGTCCTAGCGGACCCCTCTCCTACGAGCAGTACTTC
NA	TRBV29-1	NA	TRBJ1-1	CSGGHLLNTEAFF	TGCAGCGGGGGACACCTCTTGAACACTGAAGCTTTCTTT
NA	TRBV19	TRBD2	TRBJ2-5	CASSTSGGQETQYF	TGTGCCAGTAGTACTAGCGGGGGTCAAGAGACCCAGTACTTC
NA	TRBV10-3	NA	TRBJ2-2	CATGREALNTGELFF	TGTGCCACCGGAAGGGAGGCTCTTAACACCGGGGAGCTGTTTTTT
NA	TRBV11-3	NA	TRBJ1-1	CASSFNDRGTEAFF	TGTGCCAGCAGCTTTAATGATAGGGGAACTGAAGCTTTCTTT
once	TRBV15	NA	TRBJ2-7	CATSRGQGTGLDEQYF	TGTGCCACCAGCAGAGGCCAAGGAACAGGGTTGGACGAGCAGTACTTC
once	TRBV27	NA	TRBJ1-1	CASSLSGYIQFRTEAFF	TGTGCCAGCAGTTTATCGGGCTACATTCAATTTCGCACCGAAGCTTTCTTT
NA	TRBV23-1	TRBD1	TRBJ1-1	CASSQSRFQGVDVTEAFF	TGCGCCAGCAGTCAATCGAGATTTCAGGGGGTTGATGTCACTGAAGCTTTCTTT
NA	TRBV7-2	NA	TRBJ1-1	CASSLTAPRAEAFF	TGTGCCAGCAGCTTAACTGCCCCCAGGGCTGAAGCTTTCTTT
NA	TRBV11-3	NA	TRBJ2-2	CASSPRWGGYGELFF	TGTGCCAGCAGCCCACGATGGGGGGGCTACGGGGAGCTGTTTTTT
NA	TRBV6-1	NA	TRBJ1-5	CASTGSNQPQHF	TGTGCCAGCACCGGTAGCAATCAGCCCCAGCATTTT
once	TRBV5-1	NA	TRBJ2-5	CASSDSGKETQYF	TGCGCCAGCAGCGACTCAGGGAAAGAGACCCAGTACTTC